The 10 T cell receptor beta chains below come from one sample, sequenced in a study of T cells in localized non-small cell lung cancer. The table came from immunoSEQ multiplex PCR; TCRdb's copy has only in-frame clones and leaves some out. The sample lists some 41,000 clones; about 80% were seen once. The input for sequencing was PBMCs, taken before any cancer treatment. These receptors all come from a man aged 40-75 years with stage II lung adenocarcinoma.

Note on this clone: At one end the junction does not follow the germline gene, possibly because of a read error. The V gene is TRBV5-4, the J gene TRBJ1-1, with D possibly matching TRBD1 (5 bases). Germline V gene data show CDR1 as SGHNT and CDR2 as YYREEE (reference sequence). This CDR3 spans 16 amino acids. The DNA of the CDR3 is TGCGCCAGCAGCCCGAGTCCGGCAGGGCTGAACACTGAAGCTTTCTTT. Translation gives CASSPSPAGLNTEAFF.

This sequence joins TRBV16 and TRBJ1-2; D is undetermined. V was clipped by 0 bases and J by 8 bases, with 10 bases between them. The CDR3 spans 13 residues. The germline CDR1 and CDR2 sequences are KGHSY and FQNENV. The chain's CDR3 is CASSQSSSYGYTF. The CDR3, as DNA: TGTGCCAGCAGCCAATCAAGCAGTTACGGCTACACCTTC.

The chain combines TRBV4-1 with TRBJ2-1, with TRBD2 matching 8 bases. CDR3 length equals 16 residues. Trimming took 0 bases from V and 5 from J; bases not matched to a gene: 6. Germline V lookup: CDR1 MGHRA, CDR2 YSYEKL. The CDR3 coding sequence is TGCGCCAGCAGCCAAGAGGTGGTAGCGGGGAACAATGAGCAGTTCTTC. Its protein is CASSQEVVAGNNEQFF.

The chain carries TRBV7-3 and TRBJ1-5; 8 bases match TRBD1. The CDR3 sequence is 15 residues long. CDR1 is SGHTA and CDR2 is FQGTGA in the germline V gene. V trimming: 5 bases; J trimming: 6 bases; junction bases outside the gene matches: 9. The CDR3: CASSTDRGGFQPQHF. Here the CDR3 DNA reads TGTGCCAGCAGCACCGACAGGGGTGGATTTCAGCCCCAGCATTTT.

The chain links TRBV4-3 to TRBJ2-1; D unclear. Per the germline V gene, CDR1 is LGHNA and CDR2 is YSLEER. This CDR3 region has 13 residues. Trimming pared 1 base from V and 10 bases from J, leaving 11 bases between. CDR3 in DNA: TGCGCCAGCAGCCAAGCTGGACGGCGAGAGCAGTTCTTC. This encodes CASSQAGRREQFF.

The rearrangement uses TRBV4-3 and TRBJ2-5; a weak D match, TRBD1 (6 bases). With the DNA end fitting TRBJ2-7 better, the J assignment may be wrong. The CDR3 totals 15 residues. From germline, CDR1 is LGHNA and CDR2 YSLEER. The CDR3 here is CASSQEPGVSYEQYF. The CDR3 DNA follows: TGCGCCAGCAGCCAAGAACCAGGGGTCTCCTACGAGCAGTACTTC.

The chain links TRBV4-2 to TRBJ1-5; D is unclear. Germline V gene data show CDR1 as LGHNA and CDR2 as YNFKEQ. This CDR3 is built from 14 residues. V was clipped by 4 bases and J by 1 base, with 8 bases between them. CDR3 in amino acids: CASSPDGSNQPQHF. CDR3 sequence (DNA): TGTGCCAGCAGCCCGGACGGGAGCAATCAGCCCCAGCATTTT.

The gene calls are TRBV7-2 and TRBJ2-3; unclear D gene. CDR3 length: 11 amino acids. V lost 4 bases and J lost 4, with 3 bases in between. From germline, CDR1 is SGHTA and CDR2 FQGNSA. This CDR3 reads CASSSADTQYF. The DNA of the CDR3 is TGTGCCAGCAGCTCCGCAGATACGCAGTATTTT. Filled out from reference TRBV7-2 and TRBJ2-3, the complete variable domain reads GAGVSQSPSNKVTEKGKDVELRCDPISGHTALYWYRQSLGQGLEFLIYFQGNSAPDKSGLPSDRFSAERTGGSVSTLTIQRTQQEDSAVYLCASSSADTQYFGPGTRLTVL.

This clone was recorded once. V is TRBV19 and J is TRBJ1-5; 8 nucleotides line up with TRBD1. Losses at the gene ends were 6 bases for V and 6 bases for J; bases not matched to a gene: 10. This CDR3 spans 15 amino acids. Per the germline V gene, CDR1 is LNHDA and CDR2 is SQIVND (reference sequence). Here the CDR3 reads CASSRKTGDPQPQHF. The CDR3, as DNA: TGTGCCAGTAGCCGCAAGACAGGGGACCCTCAGCCCCAGCATTTT. Full variable domain (remainder filled in from reference TRBV19 and TRBJ1-5): DGGITQSPKYLFRKEGQNVTLSCEQNLNHDAMYWYRQDPGQGLRLIYYSQIVNDFQKGDIAEGYSVSREKKESFPLTVTSAQKNPTAFYLCASSRKTGDPQPQHFGDGTRLSIL.

The rearrangement links TRBV6-5 to TRBJ1-2, with 8 bases identical to TRBD1. This CDR3 has 15 amino acids. J gave up 4 bases and V 4 bases, and 8 bases lay outside the gene matches. CDR1 and CDR2 (germline): MNHEY, SVGAGI. In nucleotides, the CDR3 is TGTGCCAGCAGTTTGAGGACAGGGAGTTCCTATGGCTACACCTTC. Encoded protein: CASSLRTGSSYGYTF.